This TCR beta chain was identified in a study of blood T cell repertoires in COVID-19. Whole-study context: Spain, Italy and the United States supplied samples that represented acute and convalescent COVID-19.

Clones were sequenced by immunoSEQ multiplex PCR, and TCRdb holds only the in-frame ones, with some missing. The table records some 87,000 clones, around four fifths of them present only once. The CDR3 spans 14 residues. The germline gives CDR1 LGHDT, CDR2 YNNKEL (reference sequence). Losses at the gene ends were 0 bases for V and 8 bases for J; bases not matched to a gene: 5. The chain carries TRBV3-1 (or the pseudogene TRBV3-2) and TRBJ1-2, with TRBD1 matching over 8 bases. Sequencing was done on a sample of peripheral blood. This clonotype was obtained from an older man with active or convalescent COVID-19. The CDR3 spells CASSQDWTGHGYTF. CDR3 sequence (DNA): TGTGCCAGCAGCCAAGACTGGACAGGGCACGGCTACACCTTC.